What follows are 7 T cell receptor beta chains derived from one specimen sequenced in a study of tumor and adjacent non-tumor tissue in lung cancer. This sample's RNA came from whole unsorted tissue. Distant lung tissue was collected more than 3 cm away from the tumor edge. TCRbeta libraries were built with three rounds of nested PCR, modified from ARM-PCR. TCRdb processed the multiplex PCR reads anew with MiXCR; each CDR3 protein has one entry. The sample lists tens of thousands of distinct CDR3 sequences; 65% to 75% were seen once. The sample was distant non-tumor lung tissue. The origin of the receptors is a woman aged 45 to 65 with non-small cell lung cancer.

As to this clonotype: Germline and junction disagree at one end, which may indicate a read error. The chain couples TRBV20-1 to TRBJ2-3; 12 nucleotides agree with TRBD2. Looked up from germline, CDR1 is DFQATT and CDR2 is SNEGSKA (reference sequence). The CDR3 has 21 residues. In DNA, the CDR3 is TGCAGTGTTAGAGATACATGGGGGCCTAGCGGGAGGGCCGAGGTTGCAGATACGCAGTATTTT. Protein: CSVRDTWGPSGRAEVADTQYF.

With respect to this clonotype: An end of the junction differs from the germline gene, which may be a read error. V is TRBV5-4 and J is TRBJ2-1, with D possibly matching TRBD1 (5 bases). The germline V gene encodes CDR1 SGHNT and CDR2 YYREEE (reference sequence). The CDR3 is 14 residues long. CDR3 sequence: CAISPKTVYNEQFF. CDR3 DNA: TGTGCCATCAGCCCCAAGACAGTGTACAATGAGCAGTTCTTC.

This clonotype was found once. A junction end diverges from the germline sequence, so it may reflect a read error. This sequence joins TRBV12-3 or TRBV12-4 and TRBJ1-3; D gene ambiguous. The CDR3 covers 16 residues. In DNA form, the CDR3 reads TGTATCAGCAGTTTAGGGATAGGCATCGCTGGAAACACCATATACTTT. Translating it yields CISSLGIGIAGNTIYF.

This clonotype came up many times. This rearrangement joins TRBV10-3 to TRBJ1-1, with unresolved D. CDR3 length equals 13 residues. CDR1 ENHRY and CDR2 SYGVKD come from the germline V gene. V gave up 3 bases and J gave up 0 bases, with 5 bases separating them. Written as DNA, the CDR3 is TGTGCCATCAGTGATACGGTGAACACTGAAGCTTTCTTT. Its protein is CAISDTVNTEAFF.

As to this clonotype: It may be a read error: a sequence one base away is much more abundant. The chain has TRBV20-1 and TRBJ1-6, with a tentative D call TRBD1 (6 bases). The length of the CDR3 is 16 residues. Trimming shortened V by 4 bases and J by 0 bases, and 13 bases separated the two germline ends. Germline CDR1 is DFQATT and CDR2 is SNEGSKA (reference sequence). CDR3 region: CSATQGTISYNSPLHF. CDR3 in DNA: TGCAGTGCTACTCAGGGGACGATCTCCTATAATTCACCCCTCCACTTT.

The chain couples TRBV28 to TRBJ2-7; 8 nucleotides match TRBD2. The CDR3 consists of 20 residues. CDR1 MDHEN and CDR2 SYDVKM come from the germline V gene. With V trimmed by 3 bases and J by 2 bases, 21 bases remained unmatched. CDR3 in amino acids: CASSFLLSGLAGTQTYEQYF. DNA of the CDR3: TGTGCCAGCAGTTTTTTATTAAGTGGGCTAGCGGGCACTCAGACCTACGAGCAGTACTTC.

Details on this clonotype: The junction differs from germline at one of its ends, possibly a read error. V gene TRBV11-3 combines with J gene TRBJ2-3, with TRBD1 matching over 7 bases. Germline CDR1 SGHNT, CDR2 YENEEA. The CDR3 sequence is 13 residues long. The CDR3 here is CANSLRGTDTQNF. As DNA, the CDR3 is TGTGCCAACAGCTTGCGTGGGACAGATACGCAGAATTTT.